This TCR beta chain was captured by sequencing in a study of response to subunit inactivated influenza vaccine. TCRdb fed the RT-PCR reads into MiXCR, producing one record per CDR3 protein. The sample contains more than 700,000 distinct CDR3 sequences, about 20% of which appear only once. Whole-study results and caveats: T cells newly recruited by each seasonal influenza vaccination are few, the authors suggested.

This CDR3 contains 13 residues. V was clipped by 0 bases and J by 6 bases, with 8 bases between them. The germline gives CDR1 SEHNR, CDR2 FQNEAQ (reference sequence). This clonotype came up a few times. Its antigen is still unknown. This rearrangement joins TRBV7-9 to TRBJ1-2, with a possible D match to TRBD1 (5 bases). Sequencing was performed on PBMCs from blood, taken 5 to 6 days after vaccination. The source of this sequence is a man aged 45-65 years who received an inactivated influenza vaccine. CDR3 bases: TGTGCCAGCAGCTTAGCAGGGACGGATGGCTACACCTTC. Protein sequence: CASSLAGTDGYTF.